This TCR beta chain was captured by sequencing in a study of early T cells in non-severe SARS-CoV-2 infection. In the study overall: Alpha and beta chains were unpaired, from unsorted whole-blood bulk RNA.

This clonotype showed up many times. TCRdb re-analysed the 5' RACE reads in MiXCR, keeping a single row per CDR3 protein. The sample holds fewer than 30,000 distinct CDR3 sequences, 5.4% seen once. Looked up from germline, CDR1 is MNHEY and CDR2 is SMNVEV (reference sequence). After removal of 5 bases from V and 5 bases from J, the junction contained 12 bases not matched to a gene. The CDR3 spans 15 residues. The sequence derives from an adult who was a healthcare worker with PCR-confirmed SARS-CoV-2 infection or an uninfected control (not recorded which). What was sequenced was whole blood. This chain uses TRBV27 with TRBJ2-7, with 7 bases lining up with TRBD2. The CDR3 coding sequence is TGTGCCAGCAGTCCGCGGGGGTGGGTTTCCCACGAGCAGTACTTC. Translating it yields CASSPRGWVSHEQYF.